This TCR beta chain comes out of a study of shared clonotypes between healthy human individuals. Study-wide results and caveats: In this cohort, only blood was sampled, and tissue repertoires likely differ.

Trimming took 6 bases from V and 1 from J, leaving 14 bases between them. CDR1 is SGHRS, CDR2 YFSETQ, per germline. The CDR3 runs to 14 residues. The study used about 90 million PBMCs per unsorted sample for genomic DNA. It was at deep level that the assay was run. What was sequenced on ten immunoSEQ deep assay plates was unsorted PBMC DNA. Sequenced by immunoSEQ multiplex PCR; TCRdb stores in-frame clones only, minus some. The sample records roughly 500,000 clones, around 75% being singletons. A word on this clone: What it binds is unknown.

The receptor was derived from a woman aged 40 to 50 in good health. Some clones in this sample may be carry-over from other donors' samples. The gene calls are TRBV5-1 and TRBJ2-7; D remains ambiguous. Specimen: PBMCs. The CDR3 here is CASMAVDGSYEQYF. The CDR3 coding sequence is TGCGCCAGCATGGCCGTGGACGGATCCTACGAGCAGTACTTC.